The rows below give T cell receptor beta chains drawn from one sample of a study of T cells in Graves' hyperthyroidism and ophthalmopathy. MiXCR, applied by TCRdb to the multiplex PCR reads, yields one record per CDR3 protein. The sample contains about 270,000 distinct CDR3 sequences, 25% of which appear only once. The material sequenced was blood. These receptors originate from a man aged 35 to 55 with Graves' hyperthyroidism that later progressed to Graves' ophthalmopathy. Each CDR3 is given with its conserved first and last residue. A D gene is named only where the DNA matches it firmly. The size of a clone is reported for some rows only, either as once, few or many, or as a class for expanded clones.

v_gene,abundance,j_gene,d_gene,CDR3aa,CDR3nt
TRBV24-1,many,TRBJ2-2,TRBD1,CATSDPGTGGATGELFF,TGTGCCACCAGTGATCCCGGGACAGGGGGCGCAACCGGGGAGCTGTTTTTT
TRBV12-3/TRBV12-4,many,TRBJ1-1,.,CASSALLRGEAFF,TGTGCCAGCAGTGCACTCCTTAGGGGTGAAGCTTTCTTT
TRBV10-1,many,TRBJ1-2,.,CASSEAGPAYGYTF,TGCGCCAGCAGTGAAGCAGGGCCCGCCTATGGCTACACCTTC
TRBV2,.,TRBJ2-7,.,CASRDDRREQYF,TGTGCCAGCAGAGACGACAGGCGCGAGCAGTACTTC
TRBV11-2,many,TRBJ2-2,TRBD2,CASSGRTSGANTGELFF,TGTGCCAGCAGCGGGCGGACTAGCGGGGCGAACACCGGGGAGCTGTTTTTT
TRBV12-3/TRBV12-4,.,TRBJ2-7,TRBD2,CASSWEGYEQYF,TGTGCCAGCAGTTGGGAGGGCTACGAGCAGTACTTC
TRBV20-1,many,TRBJ2-7,TRBD2,CSARVLLAGGDYEQYF,TGCAGTGCTAGAGTTCTCCTAGCGGGAGGGGACTACGAGCAGTACTTC
TRBV10-3,.,TRBJ1-1,.,CAISDRGQITEAFF,TGTGCCATCAGTGACCGCGGACAGATCACTGAAGCTTTCTTT
TRBV28,many,TRBJ1-2,TRBD1,CASSLWGQGLDGYTF,TGTGCCAGCAGTTTATGGGGACAGGGACTGGATGGCTACACCTTC
TRBV29-1,many,TRBJ2-5,TRBD1,CSAMTGGLETQYF,TGCAGCGCCATGACAGGGGGCCTAGAGACCCAGTACTTC
TRBV24-1,many,TRBJ1-5,TRBD1,CATSDPGTGSYQPQHF,TGTGCCACCAGTGATCCCGGGACAGGGAGTTATCAGCCCCAGCATTTT
TRBV7-2,many,TRBJ2-5,.,CASSRQTEETQYF,TGTGCCAGCAGCCGACAGACCGAAGAGACCCAGTACTTC
TRBV20-1,few,TRBJ1-2,TRBD1,CSASVAGGYGYTF,TGCAGTGCTAGTGTGGCAGGGGGATATGGCTACACCTTC
TRBV12-3/TRBV12-4,many,TRBJ2-7,.,CASSLGPMVVYEQYF,TGTGCCAGCAGCCTGGGACCCATGGTAGTATACGAGCAGTACTTC
TRBV6-5,many,TRBJ2-7,.,CASRLARDSSYEQYF,TGTGCCAGCAGACTAGCGCGGGACAGCTCCTACGAGCAGTACTTC
TRBV6-5,.,TRBJ1-5,.,CASSYPGPNQPQHF,TGTGCCAGCAGTTACCCCGGGCCAAATCAGCCCCAGCATTTT
TRBV7-2,.,TRBJ1-3,.,CASSMDTSGNTIYF,TGTGCCAGCAGCATGGACACCTCTGGAAACACCATATATTTT
TRBV2,many,TRBJ1-1,TRBD1,CASSEGPDRSRNTEAFF,TGTGCCAGCAGTGAAGGCCCGGACAGGTCAAGGAACACTGAAGCTTTCTTT
TRBV12-3/TRBV12-4,many,TRBJ2-7,.,CASIGVETHPVEQYF,TGTGCCAGCATCGGGGTGGAGACTCACCCGGTCGAGCAGTACTTC
TRBV6-1,many,TRBJ1-1,.,CASSELVNTEAFF,TGTGCCAGCAGCGAGTTAGTGAACACTGAAGCTTTCTTT
TRBV12-3/TRBV12-4,many,TRBJ2-7,.,CASGGGSSYEQYF,TGTGCCAGTGGGGGCGGCAGCTCCTACGAGCAGTACTTC
TRBV13,many,TRBJ2-2,TRBD1,CASSLEGDRGSGELFF,TGTGCCAGCAGCTTAGAAGGGGACAGAGGATCCGGGGAGCTGTTTTTT
TRBV25-1,.,TRBJ2-7,TRBD1,CASSARRGTGESEQYF,TGTGCCAGCAGTGCCCGACGTGGGACAGGGGAAAGCGAGCAGTACTTC
TRBV7-2,many,TRBJ2-2,.,CASSPLRGMRAGELFF,TGTGCCAGCAGCCCCTTAAGGGGGATGCGGGCCGGGGAGCTGTTTTTT
TRBV3-1,few,TRBJ1-2,.,CASSHTESGYTF,TGTGCCAGCAGCCACACCGAATCTGGCTACACCTTC
TRBV7-2,many,TRBJ2-5,.,CASSLATPGYGETQYF,TGTGCCAGCAGCTTAGCGACGCCGGGGTACGGAGAGACCCAGTACTTC
TRBV29-1,many,TRBJ2-1,TRBD2,CSLSHRTSGSSEQFF,TGCAGCTTGAGCCATCGGACTAGCGGGAGTTCTGAGCAGTTCTTC
TRBV19,many,TRBJ1-2,TRBD1,CASSIALGTGYYYGYTF,TGTGCCAGTAGTATAGCCCTTGGGACAGGATATTACTATGGCTACACCTTC
TRBV7-6,many,TRBJ2-2,.,CASTVPPGANTGELFF,TGTGCCAGCACCGTACCCCCGGGGGCGAACACCGGGGAGCTGTTTTTT
TRBV6-4,once,TRBJ2-2,.,CASSPSRGTLKTNANTGELFF,TGTGCCAGCAGTCCATCAAGGGGGACCCTCAAAACAAACGCGAACACCGGGGAGCTGTTTTTT
TRBV20-1,.,TRBJ2-7,.,CSARGGYEQYF,TGCAGTGCTAGGGGTGGTTACGAGCAGTACTTC
TRBV2,many,TRBJ2-2,.,CASTGVPGTGELFF,TGTGCCAGCACCGGGGTGCCGGGCACCGGGGAGCTGTTTTTT
TRBV6-1,.,TRBJ2-5,TRBD1,CASTARDRGETQYF,TGTGCCAGCACCGCCCGGGACAGGGGCGAGACCCAGTACTTC
TRBV6-1,few,TRBJ1-2,.,CASTSLIRGVGGYTF,TGTGCCAGCACGTCTTTAATTCGCGGAGTCGGCGGCTACACCTTC
TRBV6-5,many,TRBJ1-5,.,CASSYGAGSGSQHF,TGTGCCAGCAGTTACGGTGCAGGGAGTGGGTCCCAGCATTTT
TRBV5-1,many,TRBJ1-2,TRBD1,CASSLAGQGEGYTF,TGCGCCAGCAGCTTGGCGGGACAGGGGGAAGGCTACACCTTC
TRBV19,many,TRBJ2-1,.,CAGFWEFLNEQFF,TGTGCCGGGTTCTGGGAGTTTCTCAATGAGCAGTTCTTC
TRBV4-1,many,TRBJ2-7,.,CASSQEGAATEQYF,TGCGCCAGCAGCCAAGAGGGAGCAGCTACCGAGCAGTACTTC
TRBV27,many,TRBJ2-5,TRBD1,CASSLWDRAETQYF,TGTGCCAGCAGTTTATGGGACAGGGCAGAGACCCAGTACTTC
TRBV9,many,TRBJ2-5,.,CASSVEDQETQYF,TGTGCCAGCAGCGTAGAGGACCAAGAGACCCAGTACTTC
TRBV7-2,many,TRBJ1-1,.,CASKHDGTEAFF,TGTGCCAGCAAACACGACGGGACTGAAGCTTTCTTT
TRBV6-5,many,TRBJ1-1,.,CASSYRGSRNTEAFF,TGTGCCAGCAGTTATAGGGGCAGCCGGAACACTGAAGCTTTCTTT
TRBV5-5,few,TRBJ2-5,TRBD1,CASSPGQGKETQYF,TGTGCCAGCAGCCCGGGACAGGGGAAGGAGACCCAGTACTTC
TRBV2,many,TRBJ2-1,TRBD1,CASSWTGGSYNEQFF,TGTGCCAGCAGCTGGACAGGCGGCTCCTACAATGAGCAGTTCTTC
TRBV12-3/TRBV12-4,.,TRBJ1-1,TRBD1,CASSLLFGEGAPEAFF,TGTGCCAGCAGTTTATTATTTGGGGAGGGGGCCCCTGAAGCTTTCTTT
TRBV11-2,.,TRBJ2-5,TRBD2,CASSLEGGVPLWETQYF,TGTGCCAGCAGCTTAGAGGGGGGGGTCCCTTTGTGGGAGACCCAGTACTTC
TRBV20-1,.,TRBJ2-5,TRBD1,CSAWSDRQETQYF,TGCAGTGCGTGGTCGGACAGGCAAGAGACCCAGTACTTC
TRBV20-1,.,TRBJ2-7,.,CSARDVRGLDEQYF,TGCAGTGCTAGAGATGTCCGGGGGCTGGACGAGCAGTACTTC
TRBV9,many,TRBJ2-4,.,CASSGPQGNIQYF,TGTGCCAGCAGCGGACCACAGGGAAACATTCAGTACTTC
TRBV6-1,many,TRBJ1-1,.,CASSVEATEALF,TGTGCCAGCAGTGTAGAGGCCACTGAAGCTCTCTTT
TRBV12-5,many,TRBJ1-1,.,CASARDGWTEAFF,TGTGCTAGTGCCCGGGACGGGTGGACTGAAGCTTTCTTT
TRBV20-1,many,TRBJ1-1,.,CSATLGTEAFF,TGCAGTGCGACATTGGGGACTGAAGCTTTCTTT
TRBV15,many,TRBJ2-5,TRBD2,CATSRDFSGSGEETQYF,TGTGCCACCAGCAGAGATTTTAGCGGGAGCGGAGAAGAGACCCAGTACTTC
TRBV12-3/TRBV12-4,.,TRBJ1-5,.,CASSRMSNQPQHF,TGTGCCAGCAGCCGCATGAGCAATCAGCCCCAGCATTTT